This T cell receptor (beta chain) was obtained from a study of CD8 T cells in ankylosing spondylitis. Many counts were recorded for this clonotype. Each CDR3 protein gets one entry after TCRdb re-called the 5' RACE reads with MiXCR. Of about 260,000 distinct CDR3 sequences listed, more than 20% are singletons. CDR1 and CDR2 (germline): DFQATT, SNEGSKA (reference sequence). The germline V and J ends were trimmed by 2 bases and 6 bases, with 14 bases remaining between them. This CDR3 is built from 15 residues. The source is a male donor with ankylosing spondylitis or in good health (not recorded which). The source material was blood, either unsorted or a sorted T cell fraction (not recorded which). J is TRBJ1-6 and V is TRBV20-1; unclear D gene. CDR3 region: CSARTQRALNSPLHF. In nucleotides, the CDR3 is TGCAGTGCTAGAACCCAGCGGGCCCTTAATTCACCCCTCCACTTT.